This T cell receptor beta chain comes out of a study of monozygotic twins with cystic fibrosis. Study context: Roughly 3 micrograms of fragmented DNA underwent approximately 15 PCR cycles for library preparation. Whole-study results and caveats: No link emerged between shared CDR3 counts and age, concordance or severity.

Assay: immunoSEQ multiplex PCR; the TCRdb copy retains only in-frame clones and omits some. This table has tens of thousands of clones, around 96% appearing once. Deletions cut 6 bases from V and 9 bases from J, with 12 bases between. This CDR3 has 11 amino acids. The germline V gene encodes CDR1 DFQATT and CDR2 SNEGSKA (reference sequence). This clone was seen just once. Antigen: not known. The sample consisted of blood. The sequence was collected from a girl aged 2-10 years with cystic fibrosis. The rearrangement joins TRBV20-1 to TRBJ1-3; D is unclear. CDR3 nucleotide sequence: TGCAGTGCGGGTGGGGTCGGCACCATATATTTT. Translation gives CSAGGVGTIYF.